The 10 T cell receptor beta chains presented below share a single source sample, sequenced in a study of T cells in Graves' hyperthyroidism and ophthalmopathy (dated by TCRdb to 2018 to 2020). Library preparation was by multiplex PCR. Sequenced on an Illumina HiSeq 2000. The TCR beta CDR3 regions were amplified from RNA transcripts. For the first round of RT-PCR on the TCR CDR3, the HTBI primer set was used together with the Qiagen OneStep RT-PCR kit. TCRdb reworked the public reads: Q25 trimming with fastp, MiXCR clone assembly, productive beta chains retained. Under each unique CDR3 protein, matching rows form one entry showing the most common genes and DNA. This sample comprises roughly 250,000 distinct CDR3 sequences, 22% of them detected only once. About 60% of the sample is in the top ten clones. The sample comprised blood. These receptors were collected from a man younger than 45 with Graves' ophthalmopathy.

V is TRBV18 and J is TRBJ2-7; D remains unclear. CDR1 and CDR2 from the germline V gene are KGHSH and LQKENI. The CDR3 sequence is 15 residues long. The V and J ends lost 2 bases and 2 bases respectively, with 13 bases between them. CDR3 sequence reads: CASSPTSLRTYEQYF. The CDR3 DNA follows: TGTGCCAGCTCACCAACTTCCCTCAGAACCTACGAGCAGTACTTC.

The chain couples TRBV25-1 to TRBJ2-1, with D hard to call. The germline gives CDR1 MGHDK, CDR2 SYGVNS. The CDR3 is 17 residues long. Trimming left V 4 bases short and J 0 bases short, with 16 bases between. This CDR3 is CASSAGHFLSSYNEQFF. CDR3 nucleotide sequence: TGTGCCAGCAGTGCCGGCCACTTCCTAAGCTCCTACAATGAGCAGTTCTTC.

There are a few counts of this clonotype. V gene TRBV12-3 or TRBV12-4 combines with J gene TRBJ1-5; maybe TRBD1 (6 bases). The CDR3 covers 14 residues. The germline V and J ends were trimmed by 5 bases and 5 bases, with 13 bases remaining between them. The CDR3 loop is CASSPGTNDQPQHF. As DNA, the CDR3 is TGTGCCAGCAGTCCCGGGACAAATGATCAGCCCCAGCATTTT.

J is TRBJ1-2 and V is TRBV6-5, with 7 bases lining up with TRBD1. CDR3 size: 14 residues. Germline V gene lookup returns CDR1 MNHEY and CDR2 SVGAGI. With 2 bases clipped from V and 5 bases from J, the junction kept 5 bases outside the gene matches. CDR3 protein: CASSYGDSWYGYTF. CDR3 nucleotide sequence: TGTGCCAGCAGTTACGGGGACAGCTGGTATGGCTACACCTTC.

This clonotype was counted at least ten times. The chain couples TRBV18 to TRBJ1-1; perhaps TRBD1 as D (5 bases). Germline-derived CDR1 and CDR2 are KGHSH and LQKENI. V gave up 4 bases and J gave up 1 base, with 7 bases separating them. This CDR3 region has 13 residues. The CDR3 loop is CASSQQGNTEAFF. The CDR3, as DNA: TGTGCCAGCTCACAGCAGGGGAACACTGAAGCTTTCTTT.

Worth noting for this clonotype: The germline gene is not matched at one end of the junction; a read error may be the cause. CDR3 region: CASSSIAGGRTGELFF. In DNA form, the CDR3 reads TGTGCTAGCAGCTCAATAGCGGGAGGACGAACCGGGGAGCTGTTTTTT. The chain has TRBV7-7 and TRBJ2-2, with TRBD2 matching over 10 bases. CDR1 and CDR2 from the germline V gene are SSHAT and FNYEAQ (reference sequence). This CDR3 contains 16 residues.

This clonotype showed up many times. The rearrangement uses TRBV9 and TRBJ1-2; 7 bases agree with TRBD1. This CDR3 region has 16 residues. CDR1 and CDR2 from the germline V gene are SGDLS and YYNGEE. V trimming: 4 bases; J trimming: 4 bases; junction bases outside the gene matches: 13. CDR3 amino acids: CASSLNPGQPVYGYTF. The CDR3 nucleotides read TGTGCCAGCAGCTTGAATCCGGGACAGCCTGTCTATGGCTACACCTTC.

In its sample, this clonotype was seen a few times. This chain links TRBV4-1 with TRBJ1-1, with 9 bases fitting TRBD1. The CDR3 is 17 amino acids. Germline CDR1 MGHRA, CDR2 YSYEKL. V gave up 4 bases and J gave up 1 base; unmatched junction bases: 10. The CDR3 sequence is CASSPPGQGVRNTEAFF. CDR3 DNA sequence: TGCGCCAGCAGCCCACCGGGACAGGGCGTAAGGAACACTGAAGCTTTCTTT.

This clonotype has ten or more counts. The CDR3 region has the DNA TGTGCCAGCAGCCTAGCGGGAGGGCGTGAGCAGTACTTC. Translating it yields CASSLAGGREQYF. The chain uses TRBV3-1 and TRBJ2-7, with TRBD2 matching over 11 bases. The V gene end was trimmed by 4 bases and the J gene end by 7 bases; junction bases not matched to a gene: 3. In germline, CDR1 is LGHDT, CDR2 YNNKEL (reference sequence). The CDR3 is 13 residues long.

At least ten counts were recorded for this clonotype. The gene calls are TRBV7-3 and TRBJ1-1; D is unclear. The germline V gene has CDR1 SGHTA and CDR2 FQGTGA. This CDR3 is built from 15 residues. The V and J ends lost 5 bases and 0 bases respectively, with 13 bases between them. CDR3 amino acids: CASSPRGGMNTEAFF. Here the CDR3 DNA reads TGTGCCAGCAGCCCTCGAGGAGGCATGAACACTGAAGCTTTCTTT.